This T cell receptor beta chain was identified in a study of blood T cell repertoires in COVID-19. Looking at the study overall: Samples taken during acute and convalescent COVID-19 were collected in the United States, Italy and Spain.

Study processing details: Reference gene primers were amplified, and this amplification served to estimate nucleated cell counts. Using immunoSEQ multiplex PCR, the repertoire was profiled, and TCRdb retains in-frame clones only, with some absent. V and J calls and clone size follow that table, whereas D and trimming were derived from the DNA. The table has approximately 240,000 clones, 70% to 85% seen once. V lost 5 bases to trimming and J lost 4 bases, with 14 bases between them. This CDR3 comprises 14 residues. In germline, CDR1 is MDHEN, CDR2 SYDVKM. What was sequenced was peripheral blood. This chain links TRBV28 with TRBJ2-5, with D possibly TRBD1 on 7 matching bases. The clonotype comes from a woman older than 75 with active or convalescent COVID-19. CDR3 loop: CASSATGEVETQYF. The CDR3 DNA follows: TGTGCCAGCAGTGCCACAGGGGAGGTAGAGACCCAGTACTTC.